This T cell receptor beta chain was sequenced during a study of shared clonotypes between healthy human individuals. CDR1 and CDR2 (germline): LGHNA, YSLEER. Trimming cost V 0 bases and J 3 bases, with 8 bases left between them. The CDR3 length is 15 residues. Several immunoSEQ plates received, in even portions, the genomic DNA of each subset. Generated by immunoSEQ multiplex PCR, the TCRdb table keeps only in-frame clones and is missing some. The sample lists 450,000 to 550,000 clones, around 79% seen once, with about an eighth in the top ten. The sequence came from a woman aged 40 to 49 in good health. Some clones in this sample may be carry-over from other donors' samples. Material: PBMCs. The chain couples TRBV4-3 to TRBJ1-4; no clear D. The CDR3 coding sequence is TGCGCCAGCAGCCAAGATCCCAGCCCTAATGAAAAACTGTTTTTT. Amino acids: CASSQDPSPNEKLFF.